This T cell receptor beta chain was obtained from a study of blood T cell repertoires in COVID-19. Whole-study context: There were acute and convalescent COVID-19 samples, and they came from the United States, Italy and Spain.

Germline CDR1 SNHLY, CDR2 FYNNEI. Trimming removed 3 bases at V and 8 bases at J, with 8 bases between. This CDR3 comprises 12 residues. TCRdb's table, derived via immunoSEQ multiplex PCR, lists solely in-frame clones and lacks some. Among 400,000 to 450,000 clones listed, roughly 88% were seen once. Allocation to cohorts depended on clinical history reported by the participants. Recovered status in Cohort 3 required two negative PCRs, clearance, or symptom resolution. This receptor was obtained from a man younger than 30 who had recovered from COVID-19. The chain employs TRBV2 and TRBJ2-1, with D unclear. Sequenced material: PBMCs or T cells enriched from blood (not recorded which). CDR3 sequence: CASSERIDEQFF. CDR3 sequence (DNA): TGTGCCAGCAGTGAGCGAATTGATGAGCAGTTCTTC.